This is a list of T cell receptor beta chains from one sample in a study of T-cell memory formation after mild COVID-19. Each CDR3 protein is one row after TCRdb ran MiXCR on the 5' RACE reads. The sample records around 470,000 distinct CDR3 sequences, about 19% being singletons. Sequenced material: PBMCs or a T cell subset sorted from them (not recorded which). These receptors were taken from an adult woman who had mild COVID-19 (a few samples of this study predate the infection). Cell type and time point are not known. Both conserved end residues are part of each CDR3. The D gene is left open where the match is weak. Clone size is shown for a subset of rows, as once, few, many or a class of expanded clone.

d_call	j_call	v_call	clone_size	cdr3_aa	cdr3_nt
-	TRBJ2-1	TRBV7-2	few	CASSLARGGPYNEQFF	TGTGCCAGCAGCTTAGCGAGGGGGGGTCCCTACAATGAGCAGTTCTTC
-	TRBJ1-5	TRBV5-1	-	CASSPGLSLDQPQHF	TGCGCCAGCAGCCCCGGGCTGTCCCTCGATCAGCCCCAGCATTTT
-	TRBJ1-2	TRBV7-2	-	CASSLSEWYGYTF	TGTGCCAGCAGCCTCTCGGAATGGTATGGCTACACCTTC
TRBD1	TRBJ2-7	TRBV10-3	-	CAITEGQGAYEQYF	TGTGCCATCACCGAGGGACAGGGGGCCTACGAGCAGTACTTC
-	TRBJ2-7	TRBV3-1	-	CASSQVSVTYEQYF	TGTGCCAGCAGCCAAGTAAGCGTCACCTACGAGCAGTACTTC
-	TRBJ2-7	TRBV20-1	-	CSARARRDYEQYF	TGCAGTGCTAGAGCCCGTAGGGACTACGAGCAGTACTTC
-	TRBJ1-5	TRBV2	-	CASNEGRQPQHF	TGTGCCAGCAATGAGGGGCGTCAGCCCCAGCATTTT
TRBD2	TRBJ2-3	TRBV3-1	many	CASRLTSGSTDTQYF	TGTGCCAGCAGGTTGACTAGCGGATCCACAGATACGCAGTATTTT
-	TRBJ2-3	TRBV12-3/TRBV12-4	few	CASSPRVFYGSRGGDTQYF	TGTGCCAGCAGCCCCAGGGTTTTTTATGGGTCGAGGGGTGGAGATACGCAGTATTTT
-	TRBJ2-7	TRBV20-1	few	CSASRGVLGPPYEQYF	TGCAGTGCTTCCAGAGGGGTTTTGGGGCCGCCCTACGAGCAGTACTTC
-	TRBJ1-2	TRBV4-1	-	CASSQDHTGGHYGYTF	TGCGCCAGCAGCCAAGATCATACAGGAGGGCACTATGGCTACACCTTC
TRBD1	TRBJ2-5	TRBV20-1	-	CSARDGRRGQRETQYF	TGCAGTGCTAGAGATGGACGCAGGGGGCAGAGGGAGACCCAGTACTTC
TRBD2	TRBJ2-1	TRBV5-1	few	CASSFTLTSGYNEQFF	TGCGCCAGCAGCTTTACTCTTACTAGCGGGTACAATGAGCAGTTCTTC
-	TRBJ1-1	TRBV19	-	CASSIPGVNTEAFF	TGTGCCAGTAGTATACCAGGGGTGAACACTGAAGCTTTCTTT
-	TRBJ2-7	TRBV27	-	CASSSTGRGEQYF	TGTGCCAGCAGTTCGACAGGGAGGGGCGAGCAGTACTTC
-	TRBJ2-5	TRBV7-9	few	CASSSNSGRETQYF	TGTGCCAGCAGCTCCAACTCGGGTAGGGAGACCCAGTACTTC
-	TRBJ1-5	TRBV19	-	CASRGPGVNQPQHF	TGTGCCAGTAGGGGGCCAGGGGTAAATCAGCCCCAGCATTTT
-	TRBJ1-4	TRBV27	few	CASSGAGWNEKLFF	TGTGCCAGCAGTGGGGCAGGGTGGAATGAAAAACTGTTTTTT
TRBD2	TRBJ2-7	TRBV19	-	CASKKREGLGYEQYF	TGTGCCAGTAAGAAACGGGAGGGCCTCGGCTACGAGCAGTACTTC
-	TRBJ1-2	TRBV29-1	-	CSVSVGIGYTF	TGCAGCGTGTCGGTGGGAATCGGCTACACCTTC
TRBD1	TRBJ1-3	TRBV24-1	-	CATSETGNSGNTIYF	TGTGCCACCAGTGAGACAGGGAACTCTGGAAACACCATATATTTT
-	TRBJ2-5	TRBV5-1	-	CASSSLLGPSGETQYF	TGCGCCAGCAGCTCCCTTCTCGGACCCTCTGGAGAGACCCAGTACTTC
-	TRBJ1-3	TRBV6-5	many	CASSFGSAVSGNTIYF	TGTGCCAGCAGTTTCGGGTCCGCTGTCTCTGGAAACACCATATATTTT
-	TRBJ1-2	TRBV4-3	-	CASSQHQQGGYGYTF	TGCGCCAGCAGCCAACACCAGCAGGGAGGGTATGGCTACACCTTC
TRBD2	TRBJ2-5	TRBV4-1	-	CASSQDAGGQETQYF	TGCGCCAGCAGCCAAGATGCGGGGGGGCAAGAGACCCAGTACTTC
-	TRBJ1-2	TRBV30	once	CAWQNLGISGGYTF	TGTGCCTGGCAAAACCTGGGGATTTCGGGTGGCTACACCTTC
-	TRBJ1-1	TRBV12-3/TRBV12-4	few	CASSFDRHTEAFF	TGTGCCAGCAGTTTTGACAGACACACTGAAGCTTTCTTT
TRBD1	TRBJ1-2	TRBV7-3	few	CASSPGQGRGYTF	TGTGCCAGCAGCCCGGGACAGGGAAGAGGCTACACCTTC
-	TRBJ2-7	TRBV9	-	CASSADGYQQYF	TGTGCCAGCAGTGCGGACGGGTACCAGCAGTACTTC
-	TRBJ1-6	TRBV7-6	few	CASSLEVAGRSPLHF	TGTGCCAGCAGCTTAGAAGTGGCAGGTCGTTCACCCCTCCACTTT
TRBD2	TRBJ2-1	TRBV27	-	CASRALGGAGNEQFF	TGTGCCAGCAGAGCGCTCGGGGGGGCGGGTAATGAGCAGTTCTTC
-	TRBJ2-2	TRBV12-3/TRBV12-4	many	CASSLVLAAAGELFF	TGTGCCAGCAGTTTAGTGCTAGCTGCAGCCGGGGAGCTGTTTTTT
-	TRBJ1-1	TRBV20-1	few	CSARRVLNTEAFF	TGCAGTGCTAGAAGGGTCCTGAACACTGAAGCTTTCTTT
-	TRBJ2-7	TRBV20-1	many	CSARAQGYEQYF	TGCAGTGCTAGAGCCCAGGGCTACGAGCAGTACTTC
-	TRBJ2-2	TRBV6-6	once	CASSSPDFGGELFF	TGTGCCAGCAGTTCCCCAGACTTCGGCGGGGAGCTGTTTTTT
-	TRBJ1-2	TRBV19	-	CASSIETGYGYTF	TGTGCCAGTAGTATCGAAACAGGCTATGGCTACACCTTC